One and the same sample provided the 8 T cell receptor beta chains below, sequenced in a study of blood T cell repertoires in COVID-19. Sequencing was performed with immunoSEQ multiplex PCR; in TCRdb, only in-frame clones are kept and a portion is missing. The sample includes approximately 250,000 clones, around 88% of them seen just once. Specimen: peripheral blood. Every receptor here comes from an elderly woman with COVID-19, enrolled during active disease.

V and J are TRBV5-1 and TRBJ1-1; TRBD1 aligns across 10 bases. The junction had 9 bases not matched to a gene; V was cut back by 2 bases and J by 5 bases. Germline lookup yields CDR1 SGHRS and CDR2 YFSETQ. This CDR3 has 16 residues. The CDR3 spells CASSLGGTGERTEAFF. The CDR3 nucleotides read TGCGCCAGCAGCTTAGGTGGGACAGGGGAGAGAACTGAAGCTTTCTTT.

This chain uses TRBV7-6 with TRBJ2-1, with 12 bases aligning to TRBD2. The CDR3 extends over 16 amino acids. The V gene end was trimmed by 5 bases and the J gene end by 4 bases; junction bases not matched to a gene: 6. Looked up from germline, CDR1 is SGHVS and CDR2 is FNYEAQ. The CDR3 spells CASSRTGTSGYNEQFF. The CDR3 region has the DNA TGTGCCAGCAGCCGCACCGGGACTAGCGGGTACAATGAGCAGTTCTTC.

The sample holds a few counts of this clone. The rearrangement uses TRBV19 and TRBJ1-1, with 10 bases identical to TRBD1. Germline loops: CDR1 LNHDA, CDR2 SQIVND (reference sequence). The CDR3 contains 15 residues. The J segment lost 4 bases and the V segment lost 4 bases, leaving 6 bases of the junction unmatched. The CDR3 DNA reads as TGTGCCAGTAGTAACGGTGGGACAGGGGTCACTGAAGCTTTCTTT. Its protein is CASSNGGTGVTEAFF.

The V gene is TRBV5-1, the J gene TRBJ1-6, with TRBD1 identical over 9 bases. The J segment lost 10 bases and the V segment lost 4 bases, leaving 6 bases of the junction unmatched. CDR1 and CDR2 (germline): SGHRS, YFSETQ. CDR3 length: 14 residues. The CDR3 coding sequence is TGCGCCAGCAGCCACACAGGGGGCTACTCACCCCTCCACTTT. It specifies CASSHTGGYSPLHF.

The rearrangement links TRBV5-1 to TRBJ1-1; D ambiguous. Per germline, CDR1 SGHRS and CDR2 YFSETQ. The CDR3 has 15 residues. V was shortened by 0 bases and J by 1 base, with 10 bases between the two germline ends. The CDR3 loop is CASSLDGWRNTEAFF. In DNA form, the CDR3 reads TGCGCCAGCAGCTTGGACGGTTGGAGGAACACTGAAGCTTTCTTT.

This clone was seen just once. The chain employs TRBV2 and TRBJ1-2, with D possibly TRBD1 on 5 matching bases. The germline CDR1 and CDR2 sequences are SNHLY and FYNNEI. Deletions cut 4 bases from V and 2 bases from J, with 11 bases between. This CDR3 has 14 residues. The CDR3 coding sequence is TGTGCCAGCAGTGGGAGCAAGGGGAACTATGGCTACACCTTC. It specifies CASSGSKGNYGYTF.

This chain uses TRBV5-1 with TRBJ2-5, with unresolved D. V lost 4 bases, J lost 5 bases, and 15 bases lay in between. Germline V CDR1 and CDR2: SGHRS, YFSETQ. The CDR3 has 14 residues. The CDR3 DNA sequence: TGCGCCAGCAGCCCCGGCGGCGGATCTGAGACCCAGTACTTC. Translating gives CASSPGGGSETQYF.

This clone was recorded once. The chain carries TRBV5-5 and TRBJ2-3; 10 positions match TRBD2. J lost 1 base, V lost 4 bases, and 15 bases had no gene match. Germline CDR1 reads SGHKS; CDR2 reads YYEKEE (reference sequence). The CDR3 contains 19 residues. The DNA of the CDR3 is TGTGCCAGCAGCCCCCTTAGCGGGGGGACTCGCCTGGGCACAGATACGCAGTATTTT. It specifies CASSPLSGGTRLGTDTQYF.